A selection of T cell receptor beta chains follows, all from one sample in a study of cytomegalovirus exposure and HLA in healthy donors. TCRdb keeps only in-frame clones here, not all; method: immunoSEQ multiplex PCR. The table shows over 65,000 clones, with roughly four fifths occurring only once. The sequenced material came from PBMCs. Every receptor here comes from a woman aged 25 to 39 in good health and CMV-seropositive. The CDR3 runs from the conserved cysteine through the conserved F or W. Fields, in order: J gene, clone size, D gene, V gene, CDR3 DNA, CDR3 protein. A D gene is named only where the DNA matches it firmly. Part of the rows lack a size; the others show once, few, many or a class for expanded clones.

j_call: TRBJ2-3
clone_size: few
d_call: .
v_call: TRBV4-2
cdr3_nt: TGTGCCAGCAGCCAAGGACTCCTCGGCACAGATACGCAGTATTTT
cdr3_aa: CASSQGLLGTDTQYF

j_call: TRBJ2-4
clone_size: .
d_call: TRBD1
v_call: TRBV11-2
cdr3_nt: TGTGCCAGCAGCTCGGGACAGAGAAACATTCAGTACTTC
cdr3_aa: CASSSGQRNIQYF

j_call: TRBJ2-2
clone_size: many
d_call: TRBD2
v_call: TRBV7-9
cdr3_nt: TGTGCCAGCAGCTCGAGAGGGACTAGCGGGAGATCTTTCACCGGGGAGCTGTTTTTT
cdr3_aa: CASSSRGTSGRSFTGELFF

j_call: TRBJ2-3
clone_size: .
d_call: TRBD1
v_call: TRBV30
cdr3_nt: TGTGCCTGGAGTCCTCGGACAGGGTGGGCAGATACGCAGTATTTT
cdr3_aa: CAWSPRTGWADTQYF

j_call: TRBJ2-2
clone_size: .
d_call: .
v_call: TRBV7-6
cdr3_nt: TGTGCCAGTTTCAGCGAACAGGGCCATTACACCGGGGAGCTGTTTTTT
cdr3_aa: CASFSEQGHYTGELFF

j_call: TRBJ1-5
clone_size: few
d_call: TRBD1
v_call: TRBV28
cdr3_nt: TGTGCCAGCAGGGGACAGAGCAATCAGCCCCAGCATTTT
cdr3_aa: CASRGQSNQPQHF

j_call: TRBJ1-1
clone_size: .
d_call: TRBD1
v_call: TRBV15
cdr3_nt: TGTGCCACCAGCAGAGACAGGGGGTTTACTGAAGCTTTCTTT
cdr3_aa: CATSRDRGFTEAFF

j_call: TRBJ2-5
clone_size: .
d_call: .
v_call: TRBV30
cdr3_nt: TGTGCCTGGAGACCAACGGAGGGACCAGAGACCCAGTACTTC
cdr3_aa: CAWRPTEGPETQYF

j_call: TRBJ2-7
clone_size: few
d_call: .
v_call: TRBV2
cdr3_nt: TGTGCCAGCAGTCCAAGACAGGCCAGCTCCTACGAGCAGTACTTC
cdr3_aa: CASSPRQASSYEQYF

j_call: TRBJ2-1
clone_size: .
d_call: .
v_call: TRBV7-3
cdr3_nt: TGTGCCAGCAGCTTCGACAGGGACGGGAGGGGTGAGCAGTTCTTC
cdr3_aa: CASSFDRDGRGEQFF

j_call: TRBJ2-5
clone_size: once
d_call: .
v_call: TRBV29-1
cdr3_nt: TGCAGCGTCCTCCAAGGGGGGGCCGGCGAGACCCAGTACTTC
cdr3_aa: CSVLQGGAGETQYF

j_call: TRBJ2-7
clone_size: .
d_call: TRBD2
v_call: TRBV5-8
cdr3_nt: TGTGCCAGCAGCTTGGTCAGGCTAGCGGGAGGGTCCTACGAGCAGTACTTC
cdr3_aa: CASSLVRLAGGSYEQYF

j_call: TRBJ1-1
clone_size: .
d_call: .
v_call: TRBV11-2
cdr3_nt: TGTGCCAGCAGCTTAAACGGATACGAGGGTAACACTGAAGCTTTCTTT
cdr3_aa: CASSLNGYEGNTEAFF

j_call: TRBJ2-1
clone_size: .
d_call: .
v_call: TRBV5-4
cdr3_nt: TGTGCCAGCAGCTTGGGAGGCGGCGGAAGCTCCTACAATGAGCAGTTCTTC
cdr3_aa: CASSLGGGGSSYNEQFF

j_call: TRBJ2-3
clone_size: .
d_call: TRBD2
v_call: TRBV11-1
cdr3_nt: TGTGCCAGCAGCTTAGAGACTAGCGGAGGGCCAGATACGCAGTATTTT
cdr3_aa: CASSLETSGGPDTQYF

j_call: TRBJ2-1
clone_size: few
d_call: TRBD2
v_call: TRBV11-2
cdr3_nt: TGTGCCAGCAGCACCTCACTAGCGGTTCGTTACAATGAGCAGTTCTTC
cdr3_aa: CASSTSLAVRYNEQFF

j_call: TRBJ2-1
clone_size: few
d_call: TRBD2
v_call: TRBV5-1
cdr3_nt: TGCGCCAGCAGCAACGGACTAGCGGCATACAATGAGCAGTTCTTC
cdr3_aa: CASSNGLAAYNEQFF

j_call: TRBJ1-5
clone_size: .
d_call: .
v_call: TRBV5-6
cdr3_nt: TGTGCCAGCAGCTTGGGAGGAACAACCAATCAGCCCCAGCATTTT
cdr3_aa: CASSLGGTTNQPQHF

j_call: TRBJ1-2
clone_size: once
d_call: .
v_call: TRBV5-1
cdr3_nt: TGCGCCAGCAGCTTGACAACAGCCTCAGCTAACTATGGCTACACCTTC
cdr3_aa: CASSLTTASANYGYTF

j_call: TRBJ2-3
clone_size: .
d_call: .
v_call: TRBV5-5
cdr3_nt: TGTGCCAGCAGCCGTTCCGGGACAACTACGCAGTATTTT
cdr3_aa: CASSRSGTTTQYF

j_call: TRBJ2-1
clone_size: .
d_call: TRBD1
v_call: TRBV5-4
cdr3_nt: TGTGCCAGCAGCTTGGTCGACAGGGGGCCCTACAATGAGCAGTTCTTC
cdr3_aa: CASSLVDRGPYNEQFF

j_call: TRBJ2-7
clone_size: .
d_call: TRBD2
v_call: TRBV27
cdr3_nt: TGTGCCAGCGGAAGGACTAGCGGGATCATCTACGAGCAGTACTTC
cdr3_aa: CASGRTSGIIYEQYF

j_call: TRBJ2-7
clone_size: .
d_call: TRBD1
v_call: TRBV10-1
cdr3_nt: TGCGCCAAATCGACGCAGGGGGAATTCCCCTGTCAGTACTTC
cdr3_aa: CAKSTQGEFPCQYF

j_call: TRBJ2-1
clone_size: .
d_call: TRBD2
v_call: TRBV11-3
cdr3_nt: TGTGCCAGCAGCTCCCACCTACTAGCGGGAGGTGGGAATGAGCAGTTCTTC
cdr3_aa: CASSSHLLAGGGNEQFF

j_call: TRBJ2-1
clone_size: once
d_call: .
v_call: TRBV12-5
cdr3_nt: TGTGCTAGTGGTGGCTCGGCTAGCTCCTACAATGAGCAGTTCTTC
cdr3_aa: CASGGSASSYNEQFF

j_call: TRBJ1-5
clone_size: .
d_call: .
v_call: TRBV6-5
cdr3_nt: TGTGCCAGCAGACCACAGGGAATCGCTAATCAGCCCCAGCATTTT
cdr3_aa: CASRPQGIANQPQHF

j_call: TRBJ2-3
clone_size: .
d_call: .
v_call: TRBV9
cdr3_nt: TGTGCCAGCAGCGGAGACACAGATACGCAGTATTTT
cdr3_aa: CASSGDTDTQYF

j_call: TRBJ1-5
clone_size: .
d_call: .
v_call: TRBV7-2
cdr3_nt: TGTGCCAGCAGCTTATTTGGAGCCAATAATCAGCCCCAGCATTTT
cdr3_aa: CASSLFGANNQPQHF

j_call: TRBJ2-2
clone_size: .
d_call: TRBD2
v_call: TRBV29-1
cdr3_nt: TGCAGCGTTGGAGGACTAGCGGGAGAAGTCGAGCTGTTTTTT
cdr3_aa: CSVGGLAGEVELFF

j_call: TRBJ1-1
clone_size: once
d_call: TRBD1
v_call: TRBV29-1
cdr3_nt: TGCAGCGTTAAAAAACCGGGACAGAGATTCATGAACACTGAAGCTTTCTTT
cdr3_aa: CSVKKPGQRFMNTEAFF

j_call: TRBJ1-6
clone_size: .
d_call: .
v_call: TRBV6-1
cdr3_nt: TGTGCCAGCCGATTGGGCCCATCCTATAATTCACCCCTCCACTTT
cdr3_aa: CASRLGPSYNSPLHF

j_call: TRBJ2-1
clone_size: once
d_call: TRBD1
v_call: TRBV4-1
cdr3_nt: TGCGCCAGCAGCCAGGTAGGGACAGTTTACAATGAGCAGTTCTTC
cdr3_aa: CASSQVGTVYNEQFF

j_call: TRBJ2-7
clone_size: .
d_call: .
v_call: TRBV9
cdr3_nt: TGTGCCAGCAGCGTAGGGACAGCCTCCGGCGAGCAGTACTTC
cdr3_aa: CASSVGTASGEQYF

j_call: TRBJ2-7
clone_size: .
d_call: .
v_call: TRBV28
cdr3_nt: TGTGCCAGCAGCTCCCCGGGACTTCCAAAAGAGCAGTACTTC
cdr3_aa: CASSSPGLPKEQYF

j_call: TRBJ1-2
clone_size: once
d_call: TRBD1
v_call: TRBV19
cdr3_nt: TGTGCCAGTAGTATGCCGGACAGGGGAAGGGGGCTATATGGCTACACCTTC
cdr3_aa: CASSMPDRGRGLYGYTF

j_call: TRBJ1-4
clone_size: few
d_call: .
v_call: TRBV6-6
cdr3_nt: TGTGCCAGCCTCTCGTCGGGGGTTTGGAGTGAAAAACTGTTTTTT
cdr3_aa: CASLSSGVWSEKLFF

j_call: TRBJ2-3
clone_size: .
d_call: TRBD2
v_call: TRBV29-1
cdr3_nt: TGCAGCGTTGAAGATGGGGCGGGAGGGGCGTATACGCAGTATTTT
cdr3_aa: CSVEDGAGGAYTQYF

j_call: TRBJ2-1
clone_size: .
d_call: TRBD2
v_call: TRBV6-1
cdr3_nt: TGTGCCAGCAGCTTAGCGGGGGGCAATGAGCAGTTCTTC
cdr3_aa: CASSLAGGNEQFF

j_call: TRBJ1-2
clone_size: .
d_call: TRBD1
v_call: TRBV15
cdr3_nt: TGTGCCACCAGCAGCTACGGACAGGGGGCGGGCGGCTACACCTTC
cdr3_aa: CATSSYGQGAGGYTF

j_call: TRBJ2-7
clone_size: few
d_call: .
v_call: TRBV5-6
cdr3_nt: TGTGCCAGCAGCTTGGTCCTAGCGAGTGACGGCGAGCAGTACTTC
cdr3_aa: CASSLVLASDGEQYF

j_call: TRBJ2-7
clone_size: few
d_call: .
v_call: TRBV5-1
cdr3_nt: TGCGCCAGCAGCTCCGGCGGCGGGTCCCGCGAGCAGTACTTC
cdr3_aa: CASSSGGGSREQYF

j_call: TRBJ2-3
clone_size: .
d_call: TRBD1
v_call: TRBV28
cdr3_nt: TGTGCCAGCAGTTTCCCAGCCCCCGACAGGGGCGTCTTCACAGATACGCAGTATTTT
cdr3_aa: CASSFPAPDRGVFTDTQYF

j_call: TRBJ2-1
clone_size: .
d_call: .
v_call: TRBV5-1
cdr3_nt: TGCGCCATCATCAACCGGAAAGCGGCATACAATGAGCAGTTCTTC
cdr3_aa: CAIINRKAAYNEQFF

j_call: TRBJ2-7
clone_size: .
d_call: TRBD2
v_call: TRBV6-5
cdr3_nt: TGTGCCAGCAGTCCTTGGACTAGCGGGAACTACGAGCAGTACTTC
cdr3_aa: CASSPWTSGNYEQYF

j_call: TRBJ1-5
clone_size: .
d_call: .
v_call: TRBV18
cdr3_nt: TGTGCCAGCTCACAAAGGACAGATAGCAATCAGCCCCAGCATTTT
cdr3_aa: CASSQRTDSNQPQHF

j_call: TRBJ1-5
clone_size: few
d_call: .
v_call: TRBV28
cdr3_nt: TGTGCCACAAACCCTCAAAGAGGCAATCAGCCCCAGCATTTT
cdr3_aa: CATNPQRGNQPQHF

j_call: TRBJ2-1
clone_size: once
d_call: TRBD2
v_call: TRBV28
cdr3_nt: TGTGCCAGCAGCGTAGCGGGGATCTACAATGAGCAGTTCTTC
cdr3_aa: CASSVAGIYNEQFF

j_call: TRBJ2-1
clone_size: .
d_call: .
v_call: TRBV11-3
cdr3_nt: TGTGCCAGCAGCACAGTTAGCCCGGGAGAGCAGTTCTTC
cdr3_aa: CASSTVSPGEQFF

j_call: TRBJ2-3
clone_size: .
d_call: TRBD2
v_call: TRBV7-2
cdr3_nt: TGTGCCAGCAGCTCACTAGCGGGAGCGGTAGATACGCAGTATTTT
cdr3_aa: CASSSLAGAVDTQYF

j_call: TRBJ1-4
clone_size: few
d_call: .
v_call: TRBV29-1
cdr3_nt: TGCAGCGTTGAGATAGCTAATAATGAAAAACTGTTTTTT
cdr3_aa: CSVEIANNEKLFF

j_call: TRBJ2-1
clone_size: .
d_call: TRBD2
v_call: TRBV14
cdr3_nt: TGTGCCAGCAGCCAAGGAAGGCGGGAGAGGGCTTACAATGAGCAGTTCTTC
cdr3_aa: CASSQGRRERAYNEQFF

j_call: TRBJ2-7
clone_size: .
d_call: .
v_call: TRBV6-1
cdr3_nt: TGTGCCAGCATGGAGGGTCTCCTGAACGAGCAGTACTTC
cdr3_aa: CASMEGLLNEQYF

j_call: TRBJ2-3
clone_size: .
d_call: .
v_call: TRBV7-2
cdr3_nt: TGTGCCAGCAGCTTAGCGTCGGACTTCACAGATACGCAGTATTTT
cdr3_aa: CASSLASDFTDTQYF

j_call: TRBJ1-5
clone_size: few
d_call: TRBD1
v_call: TRBV28
cdr3_nt: TGTGCCAGCAGCTTACAGGGGGGAAGCAATCAGCCCCAGCATTTT
cdr3_aa: CASSLQGGSNQPQHF

j_call: TRBJ1-2
clone_size: once
d_call: .
v_call: TRBV5-4
cdr3_nt: TGTGCCAGCAGCGACGGAGAAAATGCCTATGGCTACACCTTC
cdr3_aa: CASSDGENAYGYTF